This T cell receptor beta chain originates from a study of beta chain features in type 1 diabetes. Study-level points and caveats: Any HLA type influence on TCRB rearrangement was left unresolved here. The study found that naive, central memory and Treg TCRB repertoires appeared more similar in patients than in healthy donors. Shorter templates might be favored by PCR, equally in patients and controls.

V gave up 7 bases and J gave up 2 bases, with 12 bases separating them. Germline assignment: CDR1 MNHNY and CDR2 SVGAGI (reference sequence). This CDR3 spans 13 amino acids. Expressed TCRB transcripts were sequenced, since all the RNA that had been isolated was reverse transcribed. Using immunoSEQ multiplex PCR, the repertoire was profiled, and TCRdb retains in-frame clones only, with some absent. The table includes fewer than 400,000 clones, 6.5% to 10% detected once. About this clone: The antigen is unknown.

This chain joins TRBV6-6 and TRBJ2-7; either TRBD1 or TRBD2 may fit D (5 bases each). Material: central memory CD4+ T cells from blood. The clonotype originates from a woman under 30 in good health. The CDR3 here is CASNRDGAYEQYF. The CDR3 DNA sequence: TGTGCCAGCAATAGGGACGGAGCCTACGAGCAGTACTTC.